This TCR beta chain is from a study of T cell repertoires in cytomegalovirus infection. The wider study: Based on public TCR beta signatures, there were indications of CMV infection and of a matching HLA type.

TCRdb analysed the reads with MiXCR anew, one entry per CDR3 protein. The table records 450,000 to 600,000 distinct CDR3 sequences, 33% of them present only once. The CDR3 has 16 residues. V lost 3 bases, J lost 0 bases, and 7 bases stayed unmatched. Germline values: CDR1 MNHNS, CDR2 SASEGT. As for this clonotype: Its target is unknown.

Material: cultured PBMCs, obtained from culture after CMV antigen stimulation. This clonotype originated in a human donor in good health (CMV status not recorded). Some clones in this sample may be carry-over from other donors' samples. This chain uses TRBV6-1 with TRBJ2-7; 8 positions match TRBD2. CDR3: CASSERQRGTSYEQYF. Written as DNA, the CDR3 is TGTGCCAGCAGTGAGAGGCAGCGGGGGACCTCCTACGAGCAGTACTTC.